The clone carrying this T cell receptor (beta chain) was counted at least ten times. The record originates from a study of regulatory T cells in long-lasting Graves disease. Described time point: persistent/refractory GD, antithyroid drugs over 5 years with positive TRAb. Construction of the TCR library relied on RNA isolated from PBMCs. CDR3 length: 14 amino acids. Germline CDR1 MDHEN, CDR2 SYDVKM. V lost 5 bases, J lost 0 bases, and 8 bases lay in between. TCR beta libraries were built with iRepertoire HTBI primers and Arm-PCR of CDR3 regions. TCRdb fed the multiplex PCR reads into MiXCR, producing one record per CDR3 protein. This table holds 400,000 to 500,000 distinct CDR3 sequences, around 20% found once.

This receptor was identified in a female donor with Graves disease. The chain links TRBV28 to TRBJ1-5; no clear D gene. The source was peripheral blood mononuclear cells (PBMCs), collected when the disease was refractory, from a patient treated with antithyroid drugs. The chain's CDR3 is CASSTGFSNQPQHF. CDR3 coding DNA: TGTGCCAGCAGTACGGGGTTTAGCAATCAGCCCCAGCATTTT.